What follows describes a single T cell receptor beta chain. The antigen is undetermined. This sample is part of a study of a mutant IDH1 vaccine in newly diagnosed glioma. Specified time point: week 23, last vaccination. The content of each vaccine dose was 300 ug of mutant IDH1 20-mer peptide, and topical imiquimod accompanied it. This CDR3 is 15 amino acids long. CDR1 is MNHNY and CDR2 is SVGAGI in the germline V gene (reference sequence). Trimming took off 4 bases at V and 8 bases at J, with 20 bases between the two ends. Measured with immunoSEQ multiplex PCR; TCRdb has only the in-frame clones, and not every one. The repertoire holds tens of thousands of clones, with approximately 90% as singletons.

The TCR was taken from a man aged 50 to 60 with glioma. The sample here was PBMCs, taken from a glioma patient whose treatment included an IDH1 peptide vaccine. The chain links TRBV6-6 to TRBJ1-2, with a possible D match to TRBD1 (5 bases). Written as DNA, the CDR3 is TGTGCCAGCAGTTCCGAAGGGAGGGGCGCGTCAGGCTACACCTTC. Its translation: CASSSEGRGASGYTF.